The clone carrying this T cell receptor beta chain appeared a single time. The antigen is not known. In a library made to pick up alpha chains, this beta chain is a stray read with a size that means little. Documented time point: sample taken at primary tumor resection. The data derive from a study of spatial heterogeneity in lung cancer. The study, taken as a whole, reports: Intratumoral expanded alpha and beta TCR counts were found to track tumor mutation counts.

From the 5' RACE reads, TCRdb called clonotypes with MiXCR, one entry per CDR3 protein. The profile shows about 10,000 distinct CDR3 sequences, about 53% of them singletons. The V gene end was trimmed by 6 bases and the J gene end by 3 bases; junction bases not matched to a gene: 8. The CDR3 runs to 14 residues. Germline CDR1 is SNHLY and CDR2 is FYNNEI. This chain joins TRBV2 and TRBJ2-7, with 7 bases matching TRBD1. Sequenced here: lung tumor tissue, sampled at surgery. This receptor was taken from a female donor with early-stage non-small cell lung cancer. The CDR3 sequence is CASRIGGGFYEQYF. The CDR3 DNA follows: TGTGCCAGCAGGATAGGGGGCGGATTCTACGAGCAGTACTTC.